Listed below are T cell receptor beta chains from one sample, sequenced in a study of cytomegalovirus exposure and HLA in healthy donors. Profiling relied on immunoSEQ multiplex PCR, and the TCRdb table lists in-frame clones only, not all of them. The data contain 90,000 to 100,000 clones, roughly 76% of them seen just once; the ten biggest clones take up 2% to 2.5%. Sequencing was performed on PBMCs. The origin of the receptors is a man aged 40-50 years in good health and CMV-seronegative. CDR3s include the opening cysteine and the closing phenylalanine or tryptophan. D genes are given only for firm matches. For some rows the clone size is stated as once, few or many, or as a class when expanded; others skip it.

v_call,clone_size,d_call,j_call,cdr3_aa,cdr3_nt
TRBV11-2,-,-,TRBJ2-5,CASRVSRDRAHRETQYF,TGTGCCAGCAGAGTAAGCAGGGATAGGGCACACAGAGAGACCCAGTACTTC
TRBV5-1,-,TRBD1,TRBJ1-1,CASSYRGGNTEAFF,TGCGCCAGCAGCTACAGGGGGGGAAACACTGAAGCTTTCTTT
TRBV30,-,-,TRBJ2-1,CAWSVQHYNEQFF,TGTGCCTGGAGTGTACAGCATTACAATGAGCAGTTCTTC
TRBV7-2,few,-,TRBJ1-2,CASTHGGVTGNGYTF,TGTGCCAGCACCCACGGGGGGGTGACAGGCAATGGCTACACCTTC
TRBV6-1,once,TRBD1,TRBJ2-3,CASSGGTGSADTQYF,TGTGCCAGCAGTGGGGGGACAGGGTCCGCAGATACGCAGTATTTT
TRBV4-3,-,-,TRBJ1-2,CASSASGHTNYGYTF,TGCGCCAGCAGCGCTAGTGGACACACTAACTATGGCTACACCTTC
TRBV28,few,-,TRBJ2-3,CASSLILASYTQYF,TGTGCCAGCAGTTTAATACTAGCTAGCTATACGCAGTATTTT
TRBV6-6,-,-,TRBJ2-5,CASAKQQETQYF,TGTGCCAGCGCGAAGCAACAAGAGACCCAGTACTTC
TRBV6-5,few,-,TRBJ2-3,CASSYSGGDTQYF,TGTGCCAGCAGTTACTCGGGGGGAGATACGCAGTATTTT
TRBV11-2,-,-,TRBJ2-1,CASSLFVTVEQFF,TGTGCCAGCAGCTTATTTGTAACGGTTGAGCAGTTCTTC
TRBV28,few,-,TRBJ2-3,CASSFQYTFTDTQYF,TGTGCCAGCAGTTTTCAGTACACCTTCACAGATACGCAGTATTTT
TRBV4-2,-,TRBD1,TRBJ2-7,CASSPAPGTGYFYEQYF,TGTGCCAGCAGCCCAGCACCCGGGACAGGGTACTTCTACGAGCAGTACTTC
TRBV11-1,-,TRBD2,TRBJ2-3,CASSLRTSGTQYF,TGTGCCAGCAGCTTGAGAACTAGCGGTACGCAGTATTTT
TRBV13,-,-,TRBJ1-2,CASSLGRGRGGYGYTF,TGTGCCAGCAGCTTAGGCCGGGGGCGCGGGGGCTATGGCTACACCTTC
TRBV11-3,-,TRBD2,TRBJ2-1,CASSFVTSGRHEQFF,TGTGCCAGCAGCTTTGTGACTAGCGGGAGGCATGAGCAGTTCTTC
TRBV6-1,once,TRBD1,TRBJ1-2,CASSDVPGQGIYGYTF,TGTGCCAGCAGTGACGTCCCGGGACAGGGAATCTATGGCTACACCTTC
TRBV4-1,-,TRBD2,TRBJ2-3,CASSQGPLLAGLADTQYF,TGCGCCAGCAGCCAAGGACCCCTACTAGCGGGGTTAGCAGATACGCAGTATTTT
TRBV14,-,-,TRBJ2-7,CASSQGATSEQYF,TGTGCCAGCAGCCAGGGGGCTACCTCTGAGCAGTACTTC
TRBV5-5,-,-,TRBJ1-2,CASSLGSGVYGYTF,TGTGCCAGCAGCTTGGGGTCCGGGGTCTATGGCTACACCTTC
TRBV7-9,-,-,TRBJ2-7,CSSSPDVHLRAYEQYF,TGTTCCAGCAGCCCCGACGTTCACCTGAGGGCCTACGAGCAGTACTTC
TRBV5-1,few,-,TRBJ1-1,CASSSQAVNTEAFF,TGCGCCAGCAGCTCACAGGCGGTGAACACTGAAGCTTTCTTT
TRBV4-1,-,-,TRBJ1-2,CASSQDDRRNPYGYTF,TGCGCCAGCAGCCAAGATGATCGGAGAAACCCGTATGGCTACACCTTC
TRBV19,-,-,TRBJ2-1,CASSTLNEQFF,TGTGCCAGTAGTACCCTCAATGAGCAGTTCTTC
TRBV6-1,-,TRBD1,TRBJ2-7,CASQDRGSSYEQYF,TGTGCCAGCCAAGACAGGGGGAGCTCCTACGAGCAGTACTTC
TRBV6-5,-,TRBD1,TRBJ1-2,CASSPPGQGFGYTF,TGTGCCAGCAGTCCCCCGGGACAGGGTTTTGGCTACACCTTC
TRBV14,-,-,TRBJ1-5,CASSHHPPGVNQPQHF,TGTGCCAGCAGCCATCACCCACCCGGGGTCAATCAGCCCCAGCATTTT
TRBV20-1,-,-,TRBJ1-2,CSATDSYGYTF,TGCAGTGCGACGGACAGTTATGGCTACACCTTC
TRBV9,-,-,TRBJ2-7,CASSLGDSTDRFF,TGTGCCAGCAGCCTGGGAGATTCGACGGATCGGTTTTTC
TRBV6-5,few,-,TRBJ1-5,CASSSTRPLNQPQHF,TGTGCCAGCAGCTCCACTAGGCCTCTCAATCAGCCCCAGCATTTT
TRBV7-7,-,-,TRBJ2-5,CASSLGRGTKETQYF,TGTGCCAGCAGCTTAGGTCGGGGAACGAAAGAGACCCAGTACTTC
TRBV11-2,-,-,TRBJ1-2,CAATGGGGYTF,TGTGCCGCGACAGGAGGTGGTGGCTACACCTTC
TRBV11-2,-,TRBD1,TRBJ2-7,CASSVDRAYEQYF,TGTGCCAGCAGCGTAGACAGGGCCTACGAGCAGTACTTC
TRBV28,-,TRBD1,TRBJ1-6,CAIPGQTDSALHF,TGTGCCATTCCGGGACAGACCGATTCAGCCCTCCACTTT
TRBV5-1,once,TRBD1,TRBJ1-1,CASSYWGDRAAVAFF,TGCGCCAGCAGCTACTGGGGGGACAGGGCAGCGGTAGCTTTCTTT
TRBV27,once,TRBD1,TRBJ2-7,CASSFGTGSYEQYF,TGTGCCAGCAGTTTTGGGACAGGATCCTACGAGCAGTACTTC
TRBV27,-,TRBD2,TRBJ2-3,CASSPLAGGLTDTQYF,TGTGCCAGCAGTCCACTAGCGGGAGGACTCACAGATACGCAGTATTTT
TRBV15,-,TRBD2,TRBJ2-7,CATSRVPLAGRYPEQYF,TGTGCCACCAGCAGAGTTCCCTTAGCGGGAAGGTACCCCGAGCAGTACTTC
TRBV4-2,-,-,TRBJ2-7,CASSQTLQGLREQYF,TGTGCCAGCAGCCAAACTCTCCAGGGACTTAGGGAGCAGTACTTC
TRBV4-2,once,TRBD2,TRBJ2-3,CASSQGRGGATDTQYF,TGTGCCAGCAGCCAAGGTCGCGGGGGGGCAACAGATACGCAGTATTTT
TRBV7-2,-,-,TRBJ2-1,CASSLGGTSYNEQFF,TGTGCCAGCAGCTTGGGCGGGACCTCCTACAATGAGCAGTTCTTC
TRBV7-9,-,TRBD1,TRBJ1-6,CASSLQSDRDSPLHF,TGTGCCAGCAGCTTACAGTCTGACAGGGACTCACCCCTCCACTTT
TRBV7-9,few,TRBD1,TRBJ2-7,CARLIGTGESYEQYF,TGTGCCAGACTAATCGGGACAGGCGAATCCTACGAGCAGTACTTC
TRBV30,-,TRBD1,TRBJ2-7,CAWSRRTGDEQYF,TGTGCCTGGAGTAGAAGGACAGGCGACGAGCAGTACTTC
TRBV28,-,-,TRBJ2-3,CASSPPGTRADTQYF,TGTGCCAGCAGTCCTCCCGGGACAAGGGCAGATACGCAGTATTTT
TRBV27,-,-,TRBJ1-2,CASSLAGKANYGYTF,TGTGCCAGCAGTTTAGCGGGAAAGGCTAACTATGGCTACACCTTC
TRBV19,-,-,TRBJ2-1,CASSSEGGDEQFF,TGTGCCAGTAGTAGCGAGGGGGGGGATGAGCAGTTCTTC